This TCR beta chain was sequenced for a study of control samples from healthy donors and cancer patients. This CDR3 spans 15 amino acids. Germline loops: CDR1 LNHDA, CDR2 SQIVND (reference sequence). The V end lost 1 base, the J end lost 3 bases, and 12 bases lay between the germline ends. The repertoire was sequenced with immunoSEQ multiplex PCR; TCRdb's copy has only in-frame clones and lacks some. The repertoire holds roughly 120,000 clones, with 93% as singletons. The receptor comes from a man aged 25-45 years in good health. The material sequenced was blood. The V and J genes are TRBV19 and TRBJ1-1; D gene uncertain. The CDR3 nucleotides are TGTGCCAGTAGTATAGGATTTTGGCAAGACACTGAAGCTTTCTTT. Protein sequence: CASSIGFWQDTEAFF.